The rows below give T cell receptor beta chains drawn from one sample of a study of shared clonotypes between healthy human individuals. Libraries were prepared by immunoSEQ multiplex PCR; TCRdb keeps only in-frame clonotypes and omits some of them. Found here are about 680,000 clones, about 90% of them singletons; the top ten hold approximately 22%. The sequenced sample consisted of naive CD8+ T cells sorted from blood. Every receptor here comes from a man aged 25-40 years in good health. CDR3s include the opening cysteine and the closing phenylalanine or tryptophan. The D gene is left open where the match is weak. Some rows mark clone size as missing; the rest say once, few, many or name a class of expanded clone.

clone_size d_call j_call v_call cdr3_nt cdr3_aa
NA TRBD1 TRBJ2-3 TRBV7-9 TGTGCCAGCAGCTTACTAACAGGGGGCGCAGATACGCAGTATTTT CASSLLTGGADTQYF
few NA TRBJ1-1 TRBV7-9 TGTGCCAGCAGCTTGGGTTTGTCTGAAGCTTTCTTT CASSLGLSEAFF
NA NA TRBJ2-3 TRBV11-2 TGTGCCAGCAGCCCCATAGTCCCTCAGTGGGAGTCGGGCACAGATACGCAGTATTTT CASSPIVPQWESGTDTQYF
once NA TRBJ2-7 TRBV27 TGTAAGGTCGGATCTGGGGGCTCCTACGAGCAGTACTTC CKVGSGGSYEQYF
NA TRBD1 TRBJ2-1 TRBV6-1 TGTGCCAGCAGTGCCCGGACAGGGAGAGGCGATGAGCAGTTCTTC CASSARTGRGDEQFF
NA NA TRBJ2-5 TRBV7-9 TGTGCCAGCAGCTTAATTCGGGCAGGGCAAGAGACCCAGTACTTC CASSLIRAGQETQYF
NA TRBD2 TRBJ2-7 TRBV10-2 TGCGCCAGCAGGTCTACTAGCGGGACCGAGCAGTACTTC CASRSTSGTEQYF
NA NA TRBJ2-1 TRBV14 TGTGCCAGCAGCAAAATAGCATACAATGAGCAGTTCTTC CASSKIAYNEQFF
NA TRBD1 TRBJ2-3 TRBV27 TGTGCCAGCAGTTCAACGGACAGGGGGCTAAGAGATACGCAGTATTTT CASSSTDRGLRDTQYF
NA TRBD1 TRBJ2-3 TRBV4-1 TGCGCCAGCAGCCAAGGCCAGGGGGCCACAGATACGCAGTATTTT CASSQGQGATDTQYF
NA NA TRBJ2-3 TRBV4-3 TGCGCCAGCAGCGATCGCCACTCCAACACAGATACGCAGTATTTT CASSDRHSNTDTQYF
NA NA TRBJ2-7 TRBV7-9 TGTGCCAGCAGCTTTTTTGGGGGCGAGCAGTACTTC CASSFFGGEQYF